One sample yielded the 18 T cell receptor beta chains listed below, sequenced in a study of monozygotic twins with inflammatory bowel disease. TCRdb reprocessed the 5' RACE reads, with one entry per CDR3 protein and no DNA. The sample's table shows 40,000 to 45,000 distinct CDR3 sequences. The sample consisted of blood. The receptors come from a human donor with ulcerative colitis or Crohn's disease, or a healthy co-twin of an affected twin (not recorded which).

This sequence joins TRBV3-1 and TRBJ2-3; TCRdb outputs TRBD1, but without DNA this stays unchecked. CDR3 size: 18 residues. Germline CDR1 and CDR2: LGHDT and YNNKEL (reference sequence). The CDR3 region is CASSQVSQASYSTDTQYF.

The rearrangement joins TRBV5-6 to TRBJ1-1; the D gene TCRdb calls, TRBD1, cannot be checked with no DNA. Germline V CDR1 and CDR2: SGHDT, YYEEEE. The CDR3 spans 14 residues. The CDR3 sequence: CASSWTTGRTEAFF. Variable domain in full (rest from reference TRBV5-6 and TRBJ1-1): DAGVTQSPTHLIKTRGQQVTLRCSPKSGHDTVSWYQQALGQGPQFIFQYYEEEERQRGNFPDRFSGHQFPNYSSELNVNALLLGDSALYLCASSWTTGRTEAFFGQGTRLTVV.

The chain combines TRBV20-1 with TRBJ2-3; TCRdb outputs TRBD1, but without DNA this stays unchecked. Germline V gene sequence: CDR1 DFQATT, CDR2 SNEGSKA (reference sequence). The CDR3 is made up of 12 amino acids. CDR3 sequence: CSANPGTDTQYF.

The V and J genes are TRBV4-1 and TRBJ2-7; as DNA is missing, the TRBD2 call by TCRdb cannot be tested. CDR1 and CDR2 (germline): MGHRA, YSYEKL. The CDR3 totals 17 residues. The chain's CDR3 is CASSEEGGSGGFYEQYF.

V is TRBV7-2 and J is TRBJ2-5. CDR3 size: 14 residues. Germline CDR1 and CDR2: SGHTA and FQGNSA. This CDR3 is CASSFAGVQETQYF.

V gene TRBV27 combines with J gene TRBJ2-7; TCRdb outputs TRBD2, but without DNA this stays unchecked. The CDR3 contains 17 residues. Germline V gene sequence: CDR1 MNHEY, CDR2 SMNVEV (reference sequence). The CDR3 protein is CASSFSSSGSVTSEQYF.

The V call is TRBV30, the J call TRBJ1-1; lacking DNA, the TRBD1 call made by TCRdb goes unchecked. Germline V CDR1 and CDR2: GTSNPN, SVGIG (reference sequence). The CDR3 is made up of 11 amino acids. The CDR3 loop reads CAWSVTGGAFF.

This sequence joins TRBV28 and TRBJ1-5. The germline gives CDR1 MDHEN, CDR2 SYDVKM. This CDR3 is 14 amino acids long. The CDR3 here is CASTVDNSNQPQHF.

CDR3 loop: CASSPGLAGGNIQYF. The gene calls are TRBV11-2 and TRBJ2-4; TCRdb indicates TRBD2, and absent DNA this call remains unverified. There are 15 residues in the CDR3. Germline assignment: CDR1 SGHAT and CDR2 FQNNGV.

The chain recombines TRBV10-2 with TRBJ2-7; TCRdb's D gene call, TRBD1, goes unchecked for lack of DNA. This CDR3 spans 14 amino acids. Germline CDR1 WSHSY, CDR2 SAAADI. CDR3 amino acids: CASSEFEGPYEQYF.

This chain uses TRBV2 with TRBJ1-2; the D call of TRBD1 rests on TCRdb alone, since no DNA is present to check it. From germline, CDR1 is SNHLY and CDR2 FYNNEI. This CDR3 spans 18 amino acids. The CDR3 spells CASHGPPRGWTENYGYTF.

J is TRBJ1-6 and V is TRBV18; TCRdb picks TRBD1, but there is no DNA to check that call. The CDR3 has 15 residues. Germline V CDR1 and CDR2: KGHSH, LQKENI. CDR3 sequence reads: CASSPSGQGDSPLHF.

The chain uses TRBV30 and TRBJ2-2. This CDR3 spans 13 amino acids. Per germline, CDR1 GTSNPN and CDR2 SVGIG (reference sequence). CDR3 sequence: CAWSDLGIGELFF.

This chain connects TRBV19 to TRBJ1-6; without DNA, the TCRdb call of TRBD1 cannot be checked. The CDR3 is made up of 17 amino acids. Germline CDR1 LNHDA, CDR2 SQIVND (reference sequence). The CDR3 region is CASSISPSGTWNSPLHF.

The chain carries TRBV7-9 and TRBJ2-2; as DNA is missing, the TRBD1 call by TCRdb cannot be tested. CDR1 is SEHNR, CDR2 FQNEAQ, per germline (reference sequence). This CDR3 spans 16 amino acids. Here the CDR3 reads CASSSPDRSNTGELFF.

V usage is TRBV5-6 and J usage is TRBJ2-1; lacking DNA, the TRBD1 call made by TCRdb goes unchecked. This CDR3 has 14 amino acids. Germline V CDR1 and CDR2: SGHDT, YYEEEE. CDR3 loop: CASSGGQGYNEQFF.

This chain connects TRBV27 to TRBJ2-5; the D call from TCRdb, TRBD1, cannot be confirmed without DNA. CDR3 length equals 13 residues. Germline lookup yields CDR1 MNHEY and CDR2 SMNVEV (reference sequence). The CDR3 reads CASSWTGVETQYF.

This chain joins TRBV20-1 and TRBJ2-7; TCRdb's D call of TRBD2 is untestable without DNA. The CDR3 consists of 18 residues. Germline V lookup: CDR1 DFQATT, CDR2 SNEGSKA (reference sequence). The CDR3 region is CSAISGTSGPSNPYEQYF.